This TCR beta chain emerged from a study of cytomegalovirus exposure and HLA in healthy donors. Study as a whole: Unique TCRs numbering some 80 million, obtained from HLA-typed donors, made up an early data release. Of the donors genotyped, approximately 400 in all, 81% fell in the Caucasian-associated ancestry cluster.

The PCR employed 60 Vbeta primers together with 13 Jbeta primers. Clones were read by immunoSEQ multiplex PCR, and TCRdb kept only the in-frame ones, dropping some. This sample has 130,000 to 150,000 clones, with 70% to 80% found just once. Worth noting for this clone: As yet, its antigen is unknown.

V was clipped by 6 bases and J by 7 bases; unmatched bases: 5. The germline V gene encodes CDR1 MNHNS and CDR2 SASEGT. This CDR3 has 13 residues. General observations from the study: DRB1 had the most TCR associations and HLA-C the fewest, a later analysis found, with rates varying by HLA locus. Relative to the approximately 670-donor mean, N-insertions were reportedly fewer in an Asian-associated ancestry cluster in a later analysis.

The specimen was PBMCs. The receptor's source is a woman under 30 in good health and CMV-seropositive. V usage is TRBV6-1 and J usage is TRBJ1-2; 10 bases align to TRBD1. The CDR3 region is CASRYGTGAGYTF. DNA for the CDR3: TGTGCCAGCAGATACGGGACAGGGGCTGGCTACACCTTC.